This TCR beta chain was identified in a study of T-cell reconstitution after alpha-beta-depleted transplantation in children. Unique molecular identifiers were used in preparing the TCRbeta library. One entry per CDR3 protein, called by TCRdb with MiXCR from the PCR reads. The data hold about 600,000 distinct CDR3 sequences, with roughly a tenth observed a single time. The V gene's germline CDR1 is DFQATT and CDR2 SNEGSKA (reference sequence). The CDR3 covers 14 residues. The V and J ends lost 3 bases and 5 bases respectively, with 11 bases between them. This TCR derives from a human donor who donated a stem cell graft to a child with acute myeloid leukemia. The source was PBMCs from the stem cell graft donor, collected from the stem cell graft. The chain combines TRBV20-1 with TRBJ1-6; the D is unclear. CDR3 sequence (DNA): TGCAGTGCTAGTCCTCCGATGGATAATTCACCCCTCCACTTT. Its protein product is CSASPPMDNSPLHF.